The entry that follows covers one T cell receptor (beta chain) sequence. Its target is unknown. Germline V gives CDR1 SNHLY, CDR2 FYNNEI. The CDR3 is made up of 15 amino acids. V was pared by 0 bases and J by 6 bases, with 14 bases between. These data are taken from a study of CD8+CD57+ T cells in acquired aplastic anemia. Overall study: Sorted cells (CD4+ and CD8+) yielded DNA amounts that averaged about 3.1 ug.

Sequencing was done on patients that had shown CD8+CD57+ cell expansion by flow cytometry. All participating patients were living with severe acquired aplastic anemia. Patient blood was sampled before any therapy had been received. Profiles of TCR beta VDJ and CDR3 were generated from a genomic DNA template. Each CDR3 protein is one row after TCRdb ran MiXCR on the reads. The sample contains under 350,000 distinct CDR3 sequences, about three fifths of which appear only once. Study-wide results and caveats: Overlap between patients and controls comprised about 28 CD8+ CDR3 sequences.

The gene calls are TRBV2 and TRBJ1-2; D is undetermined. The clonotype comes from a human donor with aplastic anemia. What was sequenced was sorted CD4+, CD8+, or CD8+CD57+ T cells (not recorded which) from PBMCs. CDR3 amino acids: CASSEAFSGVDGYTF. The CDR3 DNA is TGTGCCAGCAGTGAAGCGTTTTCCGGGGTGGATGGCTACACCTTC. Looking up the rest from reference TRBV2 and TRBJ1-2 gives the full variable domain: EPEVTQTPSHQVTQMGQEVILRCVPISNHLYFYWYRQILGQKVEFLVSFYNNEISEKSEIFDDQFSVERPDGSNFTLKIRSTKLEDSAMYFCASSEAFSGVDGYTFGSGTRLTVV.